Listed below are T cell receptor beta chains from one sample, sequenced in a study of cytomegalovirus exposure and HLA in healthy donors. Assay used: immunoSEQ multiplex PCR; TCRdb lists only in-frame clones, some missing. This sample has about 150,000 clones, with around 80% found just once. Sequencing was performed on PBMCs. The receptors derive from a woman in her 50s in good health and CMV-seropositive. Both conserved end residues are trimmed from each CDR3. A D gene is named only where the DNA matches it firmly.

d_gene: -; j_gene: TRBJ1-1; v_gene: TRBV27; CDR3aa: ASSTGTRMNTEAF
d_gene: TRBD1; j_gene: TRBJ2-1; v_gene: TRBV5-6; CDR3aa: ASSQGASSYNEQF
d_gene: TRBD1; j_gene: TRBJ1-6; v_gene: TRBV4-1; CDR3aa: ASSQNDRGNSPLH
d_gene: -; j_gene: TRBJ1-6; v_gene: TRBV27; CDR3aa: ASRRGQTINSPLH
d_gene: TRBD1; j_gene: TRBJ1-3; v_gene: TRBV9; CDR3aa: ASSGDRGYSGNTIY
d_gene: -; j_gene: TRBJ1-2; v_gene: TRBV29-1; CDR3aa: SVVRDYGYT
d_gene: -; j_gene: TRBJ1-5; v_gene: TRBV30; CDR3aa: AWEGGSNQPQH
d_gene: -; j_gene: TRBJ1-5; v_gene: TRBV7-3; CDR3aa: ASSVSGDQPQH
d_gene: -; j_gene: TRBJ2-2; v_gene: TRBV7-9; CDR3aa: ASRSRGGHGELF
d_gene: TRBD1; j_gene: TRBJ1-5; v_gene: TRBV7-9; CDR3aa: ASSPGQGVGQPQH
d_gene: -; j_gene: -; v_gene: TRBV7-8; CDR3aa: ASSRGAMIWDSYEQY
d_gene: TRBD1; j_gene: TRBJ1-2; v_gene: TRBV5-6; CDR3aa: ASSWWTGSYGYT
d_gene: TRBD1; j_gene: TRBJ2-5; v_gene: TRBV15; CDR3aa: ATSKRQGAGGETQY
d_gene: TRBD2; j_gene: TRBJ2-5; v_gene: TRBV5-1; CDR3aa: ASSLTGLVGETQY
d_gene: -; j_gene: TRBJ1-1; v_gene: TRBV10-2; CDR3aa: ASSEPGMNTEAF
d_gene: TRBD1; j_gene: TRBJ1-2; v_gene: TRBV30; CDR3aa: AWSVDRGPYGYT
d_gene: -; j_gene: TRBJ1-2; v_gene: TRBV7-2; CDR3aa: ASSLGGSYGYT
d_gene: -; j_gene: TRBJ1-2; v_gene: TRBV29-1; CDR3aa: SVAAGAYGYT